This TCR beta chain was recorded in a study of cytomegalovirus exposure and HLA in healthy donors. As concerns this clone: Its antigen remains unidentified.

The PCR made use of 60 Vbeta and 13 Jbeta primers. Libraries were prepared by immunoSEQ multiplex PCR; TCRdb keeps only in-frame clonotypes and omits some of them. The sample contains under 150,000 clones, 60% to 85% of which appear only once. Germline V gives CDR1 SGHRS, CDR2 YFSETQ. The CDR3 consists of 15 residues. The ends were cut back, 1 base at V and 0 bases at J, with 5 bases in the middle. Study outcomes and limitations: High specificity and sensitivity for cytomegalovirus status were reported for the classifier. According to the study, 180 or so TCR beta chains were cytomegalovirus-associated.

Unrecorded immune exposures were likely, despite nominal health at sampling. The sequence derives from a woman under 40 in good health and CMV-seropositive. The specimen was PBMCs. This rearrangement joins TRBV5-1 to TRBJ2-6; D is unclear. The CDR3 spells CASSLRSSGANVLTF. The DNA for the CDR3 is TGCGCCAGCAGCTTGAGGAGCTCTGGGGCCAACGTCCTGACTTTC.